This paragraph reports one T cell receptor beta chain. Its specificity is unknown. A read error may produce the germline difference seen at one junction end. Some clones are missing from TCRdb's copy, which holds only in-frame ones; the method was immunoSEQ multiplex PCR. The sample lists 150,000 to 200,000 clones, 65% to 80% seen once, with over 9.5% in the top ten. This entry comes from a study of shared clonotypes between healthy human individuals. Splitting of CD4+ cells produced CD45RA+ naive and CD45RA-negative memory subsets. The CDR3 runs to 15 residues. Germline-derived CDR1 and CDR2 are SSHAT and FNYEAQ (reference sequence). Findings and caveats of the study: The generation probabilities recorded for non-shared clonotypes fell below those of clonotypes shared by all four donors. Between a handful of donors, naive CD4 clonotypes were shared at a level of about 5%.

The TCR was taken from a man aged 25 to 45 in good health. Sequenced material: memory CD4+ T cells sorted from blood. The sample's subset: CD45RA-negative fraction. V and J are TRBV7-7 and TRBJ2-5; possibly TRBD1 for D (6 bases). The CDR3, as DNA: TGTGCTAGCAGCCGAGGGTCAGGGGCGGGTGAGACCCAGTACTTC. This encodes CASSRGSGAGETQYF. The entire variable domain, with the rest obtained from reference TRBV7-7 and TRBJ2-5, is as follows: GAGVSQSPRYKVTKRGQDVTLRCDPISSHATLYWYQQALGQGPEFLTYFNYEAQPDKSGLPSDRFSAERPEGSISTLTIQRTEQRDSAMYRCASSRGSGAGETQYFGPGTRLLVL.